This T cell receptor beta chain was sequenced for a study of T cells in Graves' hyperthyroidism and ophthalmopathy. Study results and limitations: A model using 13 V-J features told ophthalmopathy apart from stable hyperthyroidism. Also found in blood were most expanded thyroid clonotypes above 0.001.

Amplification of TCR beta CDR3 regions was performed using RNA transcripts as template. First-round RT-PCR of the TCR CDR3 relied on the HTBI primer set. Each CDR3 protein gets one entry after TCRdb re-called the multiplex PCR reads with MiXCR. The sample has hundreds of thousands of distinct CDR3 sequences, approximately 20% seen once. This clonotype has ten or more counts. Antigen specificity is unknown. CDR3 length: 14 amino acids. Per the germline V gene, CDR1 is SGHAT and CDR2 is FQNNGV. The V and J ends lost 7 bases and 2 bases respectively, with 15 bases between them. The clonotype was recovered from a man between 40 and 49 years old with Graves' hyperthyroidism. This chain joins TRBV11-2 and TRBJ2-7, with no clear D. The material sequenced was blood. The CDR3 DNA follows: TGTGCCAGCACCGACTGGGGAAGACCCTACGAGCAGTACTTC. This sequence encodes CASTDWGRPYEQYF.